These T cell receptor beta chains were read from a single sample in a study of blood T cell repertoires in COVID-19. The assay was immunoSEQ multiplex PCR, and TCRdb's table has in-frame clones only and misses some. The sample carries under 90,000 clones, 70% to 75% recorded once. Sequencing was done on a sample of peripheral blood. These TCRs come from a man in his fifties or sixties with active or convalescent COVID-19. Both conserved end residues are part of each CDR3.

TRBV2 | CASSEMGAYNEKLFF
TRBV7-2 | CASSLNAGGPNEQYF
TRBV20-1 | CSACVADSSTDTQYF
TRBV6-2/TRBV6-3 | CASSPDRGTDTQYF
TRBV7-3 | CASSPRLAGGTDTQYF
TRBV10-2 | CASSEPPIAGDNEQFF
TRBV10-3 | CAISESLQLTGELFF
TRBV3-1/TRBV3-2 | CASSQRTGVGYGYTF
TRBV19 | CASREGQGNTGELFF
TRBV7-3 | CASSLAGAGATDTQYF
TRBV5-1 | CASSGDSLNQPQHF
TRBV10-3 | CAIRAPGGGNTIYF
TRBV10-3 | CATLNQGGGEKLFF
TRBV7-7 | CASSLGEGQPQHF
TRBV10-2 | CASQGQRTGVVDEQFF
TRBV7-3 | CASSFSRGGELFF
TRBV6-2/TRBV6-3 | CASSYVEGAGEQYF
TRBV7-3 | CASSPDRGRTEAFF
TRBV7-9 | CASSQTSGGAYEQFF
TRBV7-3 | CASSLSPGTGWDEQFF
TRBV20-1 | CSARVDYGYTF
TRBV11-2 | CASSPRAGQSHTEAFF
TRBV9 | CASSVAGEAEAFF